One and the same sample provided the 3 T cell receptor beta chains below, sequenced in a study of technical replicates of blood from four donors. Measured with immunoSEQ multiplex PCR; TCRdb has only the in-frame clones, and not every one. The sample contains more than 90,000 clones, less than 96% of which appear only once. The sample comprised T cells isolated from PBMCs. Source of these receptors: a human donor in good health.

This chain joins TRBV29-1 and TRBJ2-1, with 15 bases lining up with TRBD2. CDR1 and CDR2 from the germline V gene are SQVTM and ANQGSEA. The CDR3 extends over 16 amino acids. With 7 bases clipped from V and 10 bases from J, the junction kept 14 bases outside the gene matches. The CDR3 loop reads CSATGGLAGGLGEQFF. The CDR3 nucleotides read TGCAGCGCTACGGGAGGACTAGCGGGAGGGCTAGGAGAGCAGTTCTTC.

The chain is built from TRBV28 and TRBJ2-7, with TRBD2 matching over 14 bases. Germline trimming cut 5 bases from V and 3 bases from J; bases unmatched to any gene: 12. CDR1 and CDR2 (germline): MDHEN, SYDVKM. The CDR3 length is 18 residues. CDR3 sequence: CASSPGLAGGPWVYEQYF. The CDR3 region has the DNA TGTGCCAGCAGTCCAGGACTAGCGGGAGGACCGTGGGTCTACGAGCAGTACTTC. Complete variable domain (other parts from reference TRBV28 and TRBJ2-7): DVKVTQSSRYLVKRTGEKVFLECVQDMDHENMFWYRQDPGLGLRLIYFSYDVKMKEKGDIPEGYSVSREKKERFSLILESASTNQTSMYLCASSPGLAGGPWVYEQYFGPGTRLTVT.

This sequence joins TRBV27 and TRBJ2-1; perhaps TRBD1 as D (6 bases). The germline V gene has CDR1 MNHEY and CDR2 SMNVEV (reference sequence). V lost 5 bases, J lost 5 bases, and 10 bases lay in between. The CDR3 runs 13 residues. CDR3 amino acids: CASSMDRNNEQFF. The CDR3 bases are TGTGCCAGCAGTATGGACAGAAACAATGAGCAGTTCTTC.